This T cell receptor beta chain was identified in a study of control samples from healthy donors and cancer patients. Germline assignment: CDR1 LNHDA and CDR2 SQIVND (reference sequence). V shed 4 bases, J shed 10 bases, and the junction held 9 bases outside the gene matches. The length of the CDR3 is 15 residues. This clone was detected only once. Profiled with immunoSEQ multiplex PCR; TCRdb holds only in-frame clones, not every one. The sample has 50,000 or so clones, roughly 94% seen once. V and J are TRBV19 and TRBJ2-1; 11 nucleotides match TRBD2. The clonotype originates from a man aged 25-40 years in good health. Source material: blood. CDR3 protein: CASSTGRIAGGEQFF. CDR3 DNA: TGTGCCAGTAGTACTGGACGGATAGCGGGAGGGGAGCAGTTCTTC.